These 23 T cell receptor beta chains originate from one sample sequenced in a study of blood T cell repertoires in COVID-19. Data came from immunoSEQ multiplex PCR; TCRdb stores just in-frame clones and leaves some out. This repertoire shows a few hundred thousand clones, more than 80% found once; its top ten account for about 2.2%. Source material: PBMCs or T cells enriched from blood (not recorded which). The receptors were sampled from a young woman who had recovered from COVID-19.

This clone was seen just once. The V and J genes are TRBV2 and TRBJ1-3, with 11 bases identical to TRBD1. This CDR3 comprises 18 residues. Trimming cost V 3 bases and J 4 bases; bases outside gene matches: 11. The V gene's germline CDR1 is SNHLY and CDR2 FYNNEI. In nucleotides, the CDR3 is TGTGCCAGCAGTGACTTTGGACAGGGGGCTGGGATGGGAAACACCATATATTTT. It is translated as CASSDFGQGAGMGNTIYF.

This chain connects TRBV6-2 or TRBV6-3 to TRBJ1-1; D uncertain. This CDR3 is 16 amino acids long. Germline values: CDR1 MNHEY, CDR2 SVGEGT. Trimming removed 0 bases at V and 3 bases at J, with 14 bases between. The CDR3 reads CASSYSISGLDTEAFF. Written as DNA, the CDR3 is TGTGCCAGCAGTTACTCGATCTCGGGTTTGGACACTGAAGCTTTCTTT.

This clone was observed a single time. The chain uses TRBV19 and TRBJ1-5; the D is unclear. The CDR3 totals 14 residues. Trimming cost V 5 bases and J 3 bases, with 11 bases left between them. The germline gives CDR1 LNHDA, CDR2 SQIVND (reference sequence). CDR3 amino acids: CASSPLRVNQPQHF. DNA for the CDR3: TGTGCCAGTAGTCCCCTGAGGGTCAATCAGCCCCAGCATTTT.

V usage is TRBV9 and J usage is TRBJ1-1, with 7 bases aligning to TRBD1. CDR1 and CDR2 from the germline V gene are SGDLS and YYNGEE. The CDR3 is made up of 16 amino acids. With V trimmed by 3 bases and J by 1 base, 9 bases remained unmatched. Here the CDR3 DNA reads TGTGCCAGCAGCGCCGGGACAGATTTTCGGAACACTGAAGCTTTCTTT. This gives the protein CASSAGTDFRNTEAFF.

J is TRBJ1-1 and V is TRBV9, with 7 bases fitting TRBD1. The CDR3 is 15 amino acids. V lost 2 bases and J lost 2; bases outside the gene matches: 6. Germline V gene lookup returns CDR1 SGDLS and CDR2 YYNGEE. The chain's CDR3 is CASSVRDSINTEAFF. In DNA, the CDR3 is TGTGCCAGCAGCGTCCGGGACAGTATAAACACTGAAGCTTTCTTT.

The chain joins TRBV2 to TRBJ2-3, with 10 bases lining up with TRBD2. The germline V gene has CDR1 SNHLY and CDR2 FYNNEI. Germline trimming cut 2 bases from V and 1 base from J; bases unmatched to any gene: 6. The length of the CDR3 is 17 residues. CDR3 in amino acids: CASSEIGLAGGTDTQYF. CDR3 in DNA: TGTGCCAGCAGTGAAATAGGGCTAGCGGGGGGCACAGATACGCAGTATTTT.

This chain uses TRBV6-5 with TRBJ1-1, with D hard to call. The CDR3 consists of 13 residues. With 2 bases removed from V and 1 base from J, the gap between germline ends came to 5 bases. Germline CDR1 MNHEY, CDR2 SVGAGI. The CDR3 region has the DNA TGTGCCAGCAGTTACATCAGGAACACTGAAGCTTTCTTT. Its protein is CASSYIRNTEAFF.

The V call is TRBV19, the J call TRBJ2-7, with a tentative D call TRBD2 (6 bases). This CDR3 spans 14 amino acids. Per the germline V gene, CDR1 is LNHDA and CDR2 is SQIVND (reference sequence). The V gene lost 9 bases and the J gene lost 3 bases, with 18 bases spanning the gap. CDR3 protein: CASRSGLHNYEQYF. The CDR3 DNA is TGTGCCAGCAGATCGGGACTGCATAACTACGAGCAGTACTTC.

CDR3 residues: CASSYSPGSTNEKLFF. DNA of the CDR3: TGTGCCAGCAGTTACTCCCCAGGGTCAACTAATGAAAAACTGTTTTTT. This rearrangement joins TRBV6-2 or TRBV6-3 to TRBJ1-4, with D possibly matching TRBD1 (5 bases). The V end lost 0 bases, the J end lost 0 bases, and 8 bases lay between the germline ends. CDR3 length: 16 amino acids. Germline lookup yields CDR1 MNHEY and CDR2 SVGEGT.

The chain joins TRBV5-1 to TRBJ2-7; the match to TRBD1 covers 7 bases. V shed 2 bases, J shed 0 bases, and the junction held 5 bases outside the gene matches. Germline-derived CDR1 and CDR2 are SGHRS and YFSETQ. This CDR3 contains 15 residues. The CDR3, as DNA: TGCGCCAGCAGCTTCGCCGGGACAGACTCCTACGAGCAGTACTTC. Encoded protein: CASSFAGTDSYEQYF.

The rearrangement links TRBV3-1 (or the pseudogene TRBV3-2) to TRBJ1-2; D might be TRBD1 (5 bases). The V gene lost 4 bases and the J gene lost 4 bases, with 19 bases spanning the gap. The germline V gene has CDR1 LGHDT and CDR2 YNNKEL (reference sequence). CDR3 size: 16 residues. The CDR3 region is CASSLPGTPRPYGYTF. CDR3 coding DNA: TGTGCCAGCAGCCTGCCCGGGACTCCGAGGCCCTATGGCTACACCTTC.

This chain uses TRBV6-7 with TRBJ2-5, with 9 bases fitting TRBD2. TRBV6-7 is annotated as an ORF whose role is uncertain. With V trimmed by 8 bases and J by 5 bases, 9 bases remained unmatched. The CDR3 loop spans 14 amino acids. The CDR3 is CASDRRGGPETQYF. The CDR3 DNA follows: TGTGCCAGCGATAGGCGGGGGGGCCCGGAGACCCAGTACTTC.

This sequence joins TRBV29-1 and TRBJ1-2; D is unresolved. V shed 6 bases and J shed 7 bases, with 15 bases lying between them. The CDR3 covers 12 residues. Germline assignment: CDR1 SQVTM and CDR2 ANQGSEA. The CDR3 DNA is TGCAGCGTAGAGGACTTGACTGGTGGCTACACCTTC. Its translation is CSVEDLTGGYTF.

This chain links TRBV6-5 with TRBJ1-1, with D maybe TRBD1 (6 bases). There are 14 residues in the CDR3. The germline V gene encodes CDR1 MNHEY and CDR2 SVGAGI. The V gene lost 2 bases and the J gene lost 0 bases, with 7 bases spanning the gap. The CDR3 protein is CASSYGGMNTEAFF. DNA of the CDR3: TGTGCCAGCAGTTACGGGGGCATGAACACTGAAGCTTTCTTT.

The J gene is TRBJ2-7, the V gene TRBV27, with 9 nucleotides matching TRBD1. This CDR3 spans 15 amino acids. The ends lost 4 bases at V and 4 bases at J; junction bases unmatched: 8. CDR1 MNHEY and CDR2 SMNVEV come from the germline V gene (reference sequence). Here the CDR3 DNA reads TGTGCCAGCAGTTCCTACCGGGACAGGGAATACGAGCAGTACTTC. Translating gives CASSSYRDREYEQYF.

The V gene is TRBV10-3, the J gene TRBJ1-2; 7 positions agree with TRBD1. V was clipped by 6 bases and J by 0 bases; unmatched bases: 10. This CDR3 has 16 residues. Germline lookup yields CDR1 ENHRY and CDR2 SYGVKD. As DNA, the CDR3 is TGTGCCATCAGCGACGTTACAGGGGCCGCTAACTATGGCTACACCTTC. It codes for CAISDVTGAANYGYTF.

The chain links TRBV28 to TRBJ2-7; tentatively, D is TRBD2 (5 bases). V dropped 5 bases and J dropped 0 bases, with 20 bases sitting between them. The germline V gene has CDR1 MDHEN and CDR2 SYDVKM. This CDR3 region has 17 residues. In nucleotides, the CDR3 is TGTGCCAGCAGTCCCAGTTCGGGTCTAGGGAGCTCCTACGAGCAGTACTTC. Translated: CASSPSSGLGSSYEQYF.

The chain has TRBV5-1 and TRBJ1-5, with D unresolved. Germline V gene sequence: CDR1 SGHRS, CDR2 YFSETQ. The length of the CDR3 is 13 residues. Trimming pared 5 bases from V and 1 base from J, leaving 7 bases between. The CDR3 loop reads CASSEGSNQPQHF. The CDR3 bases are TGCGCCAGCAGTGAGGGCAGCAATCAGCCCCAGCATTTT.

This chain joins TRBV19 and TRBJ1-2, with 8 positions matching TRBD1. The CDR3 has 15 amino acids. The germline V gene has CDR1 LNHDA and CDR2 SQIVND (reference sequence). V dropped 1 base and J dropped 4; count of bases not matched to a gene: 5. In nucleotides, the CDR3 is TGTGCCAGTAGTATAGCCCAGGGGGCTCCCTATGGCTACACCTTC. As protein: CASSIAQGAPYGYTF.

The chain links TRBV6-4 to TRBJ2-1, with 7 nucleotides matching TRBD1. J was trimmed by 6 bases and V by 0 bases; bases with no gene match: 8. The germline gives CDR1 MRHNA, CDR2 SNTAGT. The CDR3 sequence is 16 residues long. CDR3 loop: CASSDSKGAHSNEQFF. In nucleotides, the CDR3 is TGTGCCAGCAGTGACTCGAAGGGGGCGCACAGCAATGAGCAGTTCTTC.

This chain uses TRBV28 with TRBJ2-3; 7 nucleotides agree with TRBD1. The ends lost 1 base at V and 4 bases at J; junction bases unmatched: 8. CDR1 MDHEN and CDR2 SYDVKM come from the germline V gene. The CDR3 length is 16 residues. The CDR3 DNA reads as TGTGCCAGCAGTTTATTCCACAGGGGTGGGGCAGATACGCAGTATTTT. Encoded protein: CASSLFHRGGADTQYF. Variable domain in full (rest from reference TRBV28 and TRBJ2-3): DVKVTQSSRYLVKRTGEKVFLECVQDMDHENMFWYRQDPGLGLRLIYFSYDVKMKEKGDIPEGYSVSREKKERFSLILESASTNQTSMYLCASSLFHRGGADTQYFGPGTRLTVL.

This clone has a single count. The CDR3, as DNA: TGTGCCAGCAGTTTAGTAGCGGGGGTCTTAGGGGCCGGGGGTGAGCAGTTCTTC. Its protein product is CASSLVAGVLGAGGEQFF. The chain joins TRBV27 to TRBJ2-1, with TRBD2 matching over 9 bases. This CDR3 has 18 amino acids. V trimming: 2 bases; J trimming: 9 bases; junction bases outside the gene matches: 17. Germline V gene data show CDR1 as MNHEY and CDR2 as SMNVEV (reference sequence).

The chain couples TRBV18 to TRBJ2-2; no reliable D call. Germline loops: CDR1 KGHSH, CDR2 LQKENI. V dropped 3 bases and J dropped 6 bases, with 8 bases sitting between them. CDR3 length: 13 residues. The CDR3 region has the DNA TGTGCCAGCTCACCCTCCGGTCCCGGGGAGCTGTTTTTT. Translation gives CASSPSGPGELFF.